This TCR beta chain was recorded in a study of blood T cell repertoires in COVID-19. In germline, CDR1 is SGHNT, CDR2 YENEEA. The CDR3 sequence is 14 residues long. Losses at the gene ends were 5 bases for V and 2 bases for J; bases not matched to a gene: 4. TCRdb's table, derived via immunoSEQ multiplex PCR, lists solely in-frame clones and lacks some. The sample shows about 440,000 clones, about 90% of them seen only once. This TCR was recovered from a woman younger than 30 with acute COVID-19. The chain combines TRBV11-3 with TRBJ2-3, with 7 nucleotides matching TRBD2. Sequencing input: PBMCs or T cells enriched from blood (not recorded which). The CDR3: CASSKRGPTDTQYF. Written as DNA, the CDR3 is TGTGCCAGCAGCAAGCGGGGACCCACAGATACGCAGTATTTT.